The rows below give T cell receptor beta chains drawn from one sample of a study of OX40 agonist ivuxolimab in advanced cancers. Measured with immunoSEQ multiplex PCR; TCRdb has only the in-frame clones, and not every one. The table has approximately 62,000 clones, roughly nine tenths seen once. The sequenced sample was CD4+ or CD8+ T cells sorted from blood, obtained in a trial of the OX40 agonist ivuxolimab. The receptor source for this set is an adult with an advanced solid tumor such as melanoma, head and neck, liver or kidney cancer. Both conserved end residues are part of each CDR3. Each record gives: J gene, D gene, clone size, V gene, CDR3 DNA, CDR3 protein. A D gene is named only where the DNA matches it firmly. Size values are once, few and many counts, or a class for expanded clones, and some rows have none.

TRBJ2-3	.	.	TRBV4-3	TGCGCCAGCAGCCAAGAGACGTTTGGGCTAGCCGCACCCGGTAACACAGATACGCAGTATTTT	CASSQETFGLAAPGNTDTQYF
TRBJ2-1	.	.	TRBV29-1	TGCAGCGTTGATGGGGCGGCTGAGTTTTCGGGTGAGCAGTTCTTC	CSVDGAAEFSGEQFF
TRBJ2-2	.	.	TRBV2	TGTGCCAACCGGGTTAACACCGGGGAGCTGTTTTTT	CANRVNTGELFF
TRBJ2-2	.	.	TRBV19	TGTGCCAGTGTTGGGAACACCGGGGAGCTGTTTTTT	CASVGNTGELFF
TRBJ1-2	.	.	TRBV19	TGTGCCAGTGGGACGGACTATGGCTACACCTTC	CASGTDYGYTF
TRBJ2-2	TRBD1	once	TRBV5-6	TGTGCCAGCAGCCCGGACAGGGTAGGCTGGGAGCTGTTTTTT	CASSPDRVGWELFF
TRBJ1-5	.	.	TRBV19	TGTGCCAGTAGTATTTGGTTCGGACGGGACCGTAGCAATCAGCCCCAGCATTTT	CASSIWFGRDRSNQPQHF
TRBJ1-1	.	.	TRBV5-6	TGTGCCAGCAGCTTAAGGGCCAGATCGAACACTGAAGCTTTCTTT	CASSLRARSNTEAFF
TRBJ2-3	.	.	TRBV10-3	TGTGCCATCACAAGAGGTGGGGCCAGCACAGATACGCAGTATTTT	CAITRGGASTDTQYF
TRBJ2-3	TRBD2	.	TRBV5-6	TGTGCCAGCAGCTTGTGGACTAGCGGCACAGATACGCAGTATTTT	CASSLWTSGTDTQYF
TRBJ1-2	.	few	TRBV4-3	TGCGCCAGCAGCCAAGATAGAGGGTGGCAGGAGTTTAACTATGGCTACACCTTC	CASSQDRGWQEFNYGYTF
TRBJ2-1	TRBD2	.	TRBV2	TGTGCCAGCAGTGAAGCGCTGGGGGTACTAGCGGGAGTTGAGCAGTTCTTC	CASSEALGVLAGVEQFF
TRBJ1-2	.	.	TRBV19	TGTGCCACCTTGGGTGTGGTCTATGGCTACACCTTC	CATLGVVYGYTF
TRBJ2-3	TRBD2	.	TRBV5-1	TGCGCCAGCAGCAGTTATAGCGGGAGTGATACGCAGTATTTT	CASSSYSGSDTQYF
TRBJ1-2	.	.	TRBV5-4	TGTGCCAGCAGCTTGGCGGGGCGGGCGGGCTATGGCTACACCTTC	CASSLAGRAGYGYTF
TRBJ2-3	TRBD2	.	TRBV4-2	TGTGCCAGCAGCCAAGATCAAAAGATGGGGGGGGGCACAGATACGCAGTATTTT	CASSQDQKMGGGTDTQYF
TRBJ2-2	.	.	TRBV7-9	TGTGCCAGCAGATTCGGGGCCTCGGGCACCGGGGAGCTGTTTTTT	CASRFGASGTGELFF
TRBJ1-1	TRBD1	.	TRBV7-8	TGTGCCAGCAGCTTAGGGACAGGACCTATGAACACTGAAGCTTTCTTT	CASSLGTGPMNTEAFF
TRBJ2-5	.	.	TRBV7-9	TGTGCCAGCAGCTCATACAGGGAAGGGACGGAGACCCAGTACTTC	CASSSYREGTETQYF
TRBJ2-2	.	few	TRBV10-2	TGCGCCAGCACCCTAGGGGGAGCCGGGGAGCTGTTTTTT	CASTLGGAGELFF
TRBJ2-1	TRBD2	.	TRBV10-1	TGCGCCAGCAGCCCGACTAGCGGACCTTACAATGAGCAGTTCTTC	CASSPTSGPYNEQFF
TRBJ2-1	.	.	TRBV30	TGTGCCTGGAGTGCGTTCAGTAATGAGCAGTTCTTC	CAWSAFSNEQFF
TRBJ2-1	TRBD2	few	TRBV7-3	TGTGCCAGCAGCCTCAAGGGAGGGTGGGAAAATGAGCAGTTCTTC	CASSLKGGWENEQFF
TRBJ1-6	TRBD1	.	TRBV2	TGTGCCAGCCTCCGGGACAGGGTCTCCTATAATTCACCCCTCCACTTT	CASLRDRVSYNSPLHF
TRBJ1-1	.	.	TRBV5-6	TGTGCCAGCAGCTTGGGGGTAGCCACTGAAGCTTTCTTT	CASSLGVATEAFF
TRBJ2-2	TRBD2	.	TRBV13	TGTGCCAGCAGCTTTCTCTCGGGACTAGCGGGAAGAAAGGAGCTGTTTTTT	CASSFLSGLAGRKELFF
TRBJ1-5	TRBD1	.	TRBV7-9	TGTGCCAGCAGCCCCGGGACAGGAGATCAGCCCCAGCATTTT	CASSPGTGDQPQHF
TRBJ1-3	TRBD1	once	TRBV4-1	TGCGCCAGCAGCCAAGATGAGGGGACAGAAAACACCATATATTTT	CASSQDEGTENTIYF
TRBJ1-1	TRBD1	.	TRBV5-1	TGCGCCAGCAGCTTAACCGGGACAGCCATTGAAGCTTTCTTT	CASSLTGTAIEAFF
TRBJ2-7	.	.	TRBV19	TGTGCCAGTAGTCTCTCTGGACCCAGCGAGCAGTACTTC	CASSLSGPSEQYF
TRBJ2-2	TRBD2	.	TRBV28	TGTGCCAGCAGTTCAACTAGCGCTATGAACACCGGGGAGCTGTTTTTT	CASSSTSAMNTGELFF
TRBJ2-7	.	.	TRBV21-1	TGTGCCAGCAGCAAAGTTAGGGCCAGTAACTCCTACGAGCAGTACTTC	CASSKVRASNSYEQYF
TRBJ1-4	.	.	TRBV2	TGTGCCAGCAGTCTGGGGATGGGTGAAAAACTGTTTTTT	CASSLGMGEKLFF
TRBJ1-4	TRBD1	.	TRBV5-1	TGCGCCAGCAGTACAGGACAGGAATCTAATGAAAAACTGTTTTTT	CASSTGQESNEKLFF
TRBJ2-3	TRBD2	once	TRBV4-2	TGTGCCAGCAGCCAAGATAAGGGACTAGGCGCAGATACGCAGTATTTT	CASSQDKGLGADTQYF
TRBJ1-4	.	once	TRBV5-1	TGCGCCAGCAGCTTGGAGGGGCGCAGTATCTGGGGGGAAAAACTGTTTTTT	CASSLEGRSIWGEKLFF
TRBJ1-5	TRBD1	.	TRBV27	TGTGCCAGCAGTCCTCAGACAGGGGGGAATCAGCCCCAGCATTTT	CASSPQTGGNQPQHF
TRBJ1-5	TRBD1	few	TRBV7-8	TGTGCCAGCAGCTTATTCGACAGGGTGAGAAATCAGCCCCAGCATTTT	CASSLFDRVRNQPQHF
TRBJ1-2	.	.	TRBV5-6	TGTGCCAGCAGCTTAGGGGGGCGGGGTGCTAACTATGGCTACACCTTC	CASSLGGRGANYGYTF
TRBJ2-1	.	.	TRBV6-8	TGTGCCAGCAGTGAAGGGATTAAGTTCTTC	CASSEGIKFF
TRBJ1-5	.	few	TRBV6-5	TGTGCCAGCCGGGGGGGAGGGAGGAATCAGCCCCAGCATTTT	CASRGGGRNQPQHF
TRBJ2-1	TRBD2	.	TRBV4-1	TGCGCCAGCACCCCACAGGGGACTAGCGGGGAAGAGCAGTTCTTC	CASTPQGTSGEEQFF
TRBJ2-7	TRBD1	.	TRBV7-9	TGTGCCAGCAGCCGAGACAGGGGAAGCTACTACGAGCAGTACTTC	CASSRDRGSYYEQYF
TRBJ1-3	.	.	TRBV27	TGTGCCAGCAGTTTATCGGCAGTAGGCTCTGGAAACACCATATATTTT	CASSLSAVGSGNTIYF
TRBJ2-2	.	.	TRBV4-3	TGCGCCAGCAGCCGTAGGGGTGAAACCGGGGAGCTGTTTTTT	CASSRRGETGELFF
TRBJ2-5	TRBD2	many	TRBV2	TGTGCCGGGGTAGCGGGAGAGACCCAGTACTTC	CAGVAGETQYF
TRBJ2-3	.	.	TRBV6-5	TGTGCCAGCAGGACGGAGCCAGATACGCAGTATTTT	CASRTEPDTQYF
TRBJ2-3	.	.	TRBV7-9	TGTGCCAGCAGCTTGGGAAGCACAGATACGCAGTATTTT	CASSLGSTDTQYF
TRBJ2-2	.	.	TRBV11-2	TGTGCCAGCAGCTCCGCCGGAGCCGGGGAGCTGTTTTTT	CASSSAGAGELFF
TRBJ1-6	.	few	TRBV2	TGTGCCAGCAGTCTGCTCCACTCCTATAATTCACCCCTCCACTTT	CASSLLHSYNSPLHF
TRBJ2-7	.	.	TRBV6-1	TGTGCCAGCAGTGAAGGGCAGCCCTACGAGCAGTACTTC	CASSEGQPYEQYF
TRBJ2-7	.	.	TRBV13	TGTGCCAGCAGCTTAGGGAGGACCTACGAGCAGTACTTC	CASSLGRTYEQYF
TRBJ2-4	TRBD1	.	TRBV7-2	TGTGCCAGCAGCTTAGCAACAGGGGCAGCCAAAAACATTCAGTACTTC	CASSLATGAAKNIQYF
TRBJ1-1	.	.	TRBV4-2	TGTGCCAGCAGCCAAGTTTCCAGGGATAACACTGAAGCTTTCTTT	CASSQVSRDNTEAFF